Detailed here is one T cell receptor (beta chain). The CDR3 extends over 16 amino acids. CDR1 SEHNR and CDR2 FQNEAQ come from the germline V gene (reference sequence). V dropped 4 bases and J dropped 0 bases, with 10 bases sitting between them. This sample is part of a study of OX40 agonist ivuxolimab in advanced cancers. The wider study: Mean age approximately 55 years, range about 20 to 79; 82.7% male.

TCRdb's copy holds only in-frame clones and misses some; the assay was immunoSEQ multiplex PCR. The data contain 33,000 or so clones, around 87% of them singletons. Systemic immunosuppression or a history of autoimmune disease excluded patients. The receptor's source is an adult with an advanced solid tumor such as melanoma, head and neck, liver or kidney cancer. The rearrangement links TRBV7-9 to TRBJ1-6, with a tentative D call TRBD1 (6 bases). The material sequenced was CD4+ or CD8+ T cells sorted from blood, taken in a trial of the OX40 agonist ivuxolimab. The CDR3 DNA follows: TGTGCCAGCAGCTCCTCGGACAGCTCCTATAATTCACCCCTCCACTTT. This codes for CASSSSDSSYNSPLHF.